Listed below are T cell receptor beta chains from one sample, sequenced in a study of human T cells and chemical hapten exposure. Via MiXCR, TCRdb re-called the RACE reads, giving one row per CDR3 protein. The sample contains around 76,000 distinct CDR3 sequences, about an eighth of which appear only once. Material: whole blood, obtained in connection with sensitization to the hapten diphenylcyclopropenone (DPC). The receptor set was obtained from a woman aged 55-69 years with alopecia areata. Some clones in this sample may be carry-over from other donors' samples. The CDR3 runs from the conserved cysteine through the conserved F or W. The order of the fields is clone size, V gene, J gene, CDR3 protein. Rows give clone size only sometimes, using once, few, many, or a class for an expanded clone.

clone_size: once; v_call: TRBV11-1; j_call: TRBJ2-7; cdr3_aa: CASSLSLLAGPYEQYF
clone_size: many; v_call: TRBV2; j_call: TRBJ1-5; cdr3_aa: CASSSQGSNQPQHF
clone_size: few; v_call: TRBV11-2; j_call: TRBJ2-2; cdr3_aa: CASSLLREGVTGELFF
clone_size: few; v_call: TRBV9; j_call: TRBJ2-3; cdr3_aa: CASSANIGRGVVSQYF
clone_size: few; v_call: TRBV10-1; j_call: TRBJ2-2; cdr3_aa: CASSYGVSVNTGELFF
clone_size: few; v_call: TRBV6-1; j_call: TRBJ1-5; cdr3_aa: CASQGYSGNQPQHF
clone_size: NA; v_call: TRBV7-6; j_call: TRBJ2-1; cdr3_aa: CASSLITGVYNEQFF
clone_size: many; v_call: TRBV18; j_call: TRBJ1-1; cdr3_aa: CASSPVETLTEAFF
clone_size: many; v_call: TRBV25-1; j_call: TRBJ2-2; cdr3_aa: CASRKQGASTGELFF
clone_size: NA; v_call: TRBV7-3; j_call: TRBJ2-3; cdr3_aa: CASSLGVGKGDTQYF
clone_size: NA; v_call: TRBV4-2; j_call: TRBJ2-3; cdr3_aa: CASSQDGSPDTQYF
clone_size: few; v_call: TRBV5-4; j_call: TRBJ1-3; cdr3_aa: CASSREVGRFSGNTIYF
clone_size: many; v_call: TRBV12-3/TRBV12-4; j_call: TRBJ1-2; cdr3_aa: CASSTNRVYTF
clone_size: NA; v_call: TRBV29-1; j_call: TRBJ2-5; cdr3_aa: CSGTSGWYQETQYF
clone_size: NA; v_call: TRBV29-1; j_call: TRBJ2-3; cdr3_aa: CSAKRQGDDTQYF
clone_size: many; v_call: TRBV7-2; j_call: TRBJ1-5; cdr3_aa: CASSLDRTGVGQPQHF
clone_size: NA; v_call: TRBV29-1; j_call: TRBJ1-2; cdr3_aa: CSVAGPEIEKGGNYGYTF